Below are 5 T cell receptor beta chains sequenced from a single sample in a study of tumor-infiltrating lymphocytes in glioblastoma multiforme. Multiple V-beta primers and a C-beta primer amplified TCRB from RNA. TCRdb re-called the multiplex PCR reads with MiXCR, one entry per CDR3 protein. The sample holds approximately 15,000 distinct CDR3 sequences; approximately 71% are singletons and the top ten take roughly 52%. The sample comprised brain tumor tissue. These receptors all come from a male donor with glioblastoma.

In its sample, this clonotype was seen a few times. A much larger clonotype is one base distant, so this may be a read error. The chain combines TRBV28 with TRBJ2-1; D gene uncertain. CDR3 size: 14 residues. CDR1 MDHEN and CDR2 SYDVKM come from the germline V gene. CDR3 nucleotide sequence: TGTGCCAGCAGGCCCGGTGGTTCCTACAATGAGCGGTTCTTC. It is translated as CASRPGGSYNERFF.

A remark on this clonotype: Mismatch with germline at one junction end may stem from a read error. The chain links TRBV11-2 to TRBJ1-1; maybe TRBD1 (5 bases). Germline V gene data show CDR1 as SGHAT and CDR2 as FQNNGV. The CDR3 length is 14 residues. The DNA of the CDR3 is TGTGCCAGCGGCTTACGGGACGGGGACACTGAAGCTTTCTTT. Amino acids: CASGLRDGDTEAFF.

This clonotype has a handful of counts. The gene calls are TRBV20-1 and TRBJ1-5, with TRBD1 as a possible D gene (5 bases). Per germline, CDR1 DFQATT and CDR2 SNEGSKA (reference sequence). The CDR3 totals 14 residues. V was cut by 3 bases and J by 2 bases, with 11 bases left in between. The CDR3 reads CSARSRDGNQPQHF. The CDR3 nucleotides are TGCAGTGCTAGGAGCAGGGACGGCAATCAGCCCCAGCATTTT.

This clonotype is medium-sized. The rearrangement joins TRBV4-2 to TRBJ2-2; 7 bases agree with TRBD2. Germline V gene data show CDR1 as LGHNA and CDR2 as YNFKEQ. The CDR3 has 16 residues. V was clipped by 1 base and J by 4 bases; unmatched bases: 6. The CDR3 nucleotides read TGTGCCAGCAGCCAAGCTGGCGGGAGCGTCACCGGGGAGCTGTTTTTT. This encodes CASSQAGGSVTGELFF.

As regards this clonotype: Compared with germline, one end of the junction differs, possibly owing to a read error. V is TRBV29-1 and J is TRBJ1-1; maybe TRBD1 (5 bases). This CDR3 comprises 13 residues. CDR1 is SQVTM, CDR2 ANQGSEA, per germline. CDR3 nucleotide sequence: TGCAGCGTTGTGGCGGACCCGGACACTGAAGCTTCCTTT. It yields the protein CSVVADPDTEASF.